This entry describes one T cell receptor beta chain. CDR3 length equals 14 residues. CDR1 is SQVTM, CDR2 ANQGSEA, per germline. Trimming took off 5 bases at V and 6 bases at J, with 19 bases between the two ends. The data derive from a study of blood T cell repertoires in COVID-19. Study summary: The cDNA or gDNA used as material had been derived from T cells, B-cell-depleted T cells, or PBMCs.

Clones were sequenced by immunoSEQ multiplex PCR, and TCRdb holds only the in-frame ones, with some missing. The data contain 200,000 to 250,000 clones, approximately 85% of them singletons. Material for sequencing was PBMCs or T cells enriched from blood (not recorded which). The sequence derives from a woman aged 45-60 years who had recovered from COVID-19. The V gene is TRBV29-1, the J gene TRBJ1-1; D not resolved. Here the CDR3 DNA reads TGCAGCGTTTCGGGAGACCTGGCTAGCCCTGAAGCTTTCTTT. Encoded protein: CSVSGDLASPEAFF.